The 14 T cell receptor beta chains listed next were all sequenced from one sample in a study of control samples from healthy donors and cancer patients. Profiling relied on immunoSEQ multiplex PCR, and the TCRdb table lists in-frame clones only, not all of them. The sample carries some 170,000 clones, around 94% recorded once. The sequenced sample consisted of PBMCs. The receptor set was obtained from a man between 60 and 75 years old with colorectal cancer.

The gene calls are TRBV6-1 and TRBJ1-5; tentatively, D is TRBD1 (5 bases). Trimming shortened V by 1 base and J by 4 bases, and 8 bases separated the two germline ends. Germline V gene data show CDR1 as MNHNS and CDR2 as SASEGT. The CDR3 runs 14 residues. CDR3 DNA: TGTGCCAGCAGTGAAGGGACAACGAATCAGCCCCAGCATTTT. Translation gives CASSEGTTNQPQHF.

The chain is built from TRBV5-4 and TRBJ2-1; 7 bases map to TRBD1. Germline CDR1 SGHNT, CDR2 YYREEE (reference sequence). The CDR3 length is 17 residues. V shed 2 bases and J 7 bases; nucleotides not matched to a gene: 15. CDR3 DNA: TGTGCCAGCAGCTTCAGTTCGAGCCGACAGGGTCAAAATGAGCAGTTCTTC. It encodes CASSFSSSRQGQNEQFF.

V usage is TRBV28 and J usage is TRBJ2-1, with 13 bases that match TRBD2. J lost 7 bases, V lost 5 bases, and 5 bases had no gene match. CDR3 length: 15 residues. Germline values: CDR1 MDHEN, CDR2 SYDVKM. CDR3 region: CASSITSGGANEQFF. Here the CDR3 DNA reads TGTGCCAGCAGTATAACTAGCGGGGGGGCAAATGAGCAGTTCTTC.

This clone was counted a single time. CDR3 protein: CASSPRDSQRYNEQFF. The CDR3 DNA reads as TGTGCCAGCAGCCCCCGGGACTCCCAGCGATACAATGAGCAGTTCTTC. The chain has TRBV7-9 and TRBJ2-1, with D possibly being TRBD2 (6 bases). Trimming pared 5 bases from V and 4 bases from J, leaving 18 bases between. The CDR3 consists of 16 residues. Germline assignment: CDR1 SEHNR and CDR2 FQNEAQ (reference sequence). Looking up the rest from reference TRBV7-9 and TRBJ2-1 gives the full variable domain: DTGVSQNPRHKITKRGQNVTFRCDPISEHNRLYWYRQTLGQGPEFLTYFQNEAQLEKSRLLSDRFSAERPKGSFSTLEIQRTEQGDSAMYLCASSPRDSQRYNEQFFGPGTRLTVL.

The rearrangement uses TRBV18 and TRBJ2-3; the D gene could be TRBD1 or TRBD2 (6 bases each). The CDR3 is made up of 16 amino acids. Germline V lookup: CDR1 KGHSH, CDR2 LQKENI. V lost 0 bases and J lost 2, with 12 bases in between. The chain's CDR3 is CASSPPRGATTDTQYF. For the CDR3, the DNA is TGTGCCAGCTCACCACCGAGGGGGGCTACCACAGATACGCAGTATTTT.

This chain links TRBV5-4 with TRBJ2-1; D gene unclear. Between the trimmed V and J ends, which lost 2 bases and 7 bases, there was a span of 22 bases. Germline V gene data show CDR1 as SGHNT and CDR2 as YYREEE (reference sequence). This CDR3 region has 17 residues. This chain's CDR3 is CASSFPSRRHSKNEQFF. CDR3 DNA sequence: TGTGCCAGCAGCTTTCCCAGCCGACGGCATAGCAAAAATGAGCAGTTCTTC.

The chain combines TRBV2 with TRBJ2-7, with D possibly TRBD1 on 5 matching bases. This CDR3 region has 13 residues. The V gene lost 7 bases and the J gene lost 3 bases, with 13 bases spanning the gap. CDR1 SNHLY and CDR2 FYNNEI come from the germline V gene. CDR3 residues: CASKGDRYYEQYF. The CDR3 DNA sequence: TGTGCCAGCAAGGGTGACAGATACTACGAGCAGTACTTC. Full variable domain (rest looked up from reference TRBV2 and TRBJ2-7): EPEVTQTPSHQVTQMGQEVILRCVPISNHLYFYWYRQILGQKVEFLVSFYNNEISEKSEIFDDQFSVERPDGSNFTLKIRSTKLEDSAMYFCASKGDRYYEQYFGPGTRLTVT.

The chain combines TRBV5-6 with TRBJ2-2; 7 positions match TRBD2. The CDR3 length is 18 residues. Germline CDR1 is SGHDT and CDR2 is YYEEEE. The V segment lost 0 bases and the J segment 5 bases; nucleotides outside the gene matches: 13. The CDR3 DNA sequence: TGTGCCAGCAGCTTGGACGGAACTTGGGGAGGGGTAACCGGGGAGCTGTTTTTT. It yields the protein CASSLDGTWGGVTGELFF.

This clone has a single count. This sequence joins TRBV9 and TRBJ2-2; D possibly corresponds to TRBD1 (6 bases). Germline V gene data show CDR1 as SGDLS and CDR2 as YYNGEE. The V and J ends lost 0 bases and 2 bases respectively, with 11 bases between them. The CDR3 runs 16 residues. In nucleotides, the CDR3 is TGTGCCAGCAGCGTAGATCAGGGGCACAACACCGGGGAGCTGTTTTTT. Amino acid sequence: CASSVDQGHNTGELFF.

The rearrangement joins TRBV18 to TRBJ1-6; D is possibly TRBD1 (6 bases). Trimming stripped 6 bases from V and 3 bases from J, with 18 bases between. The CDR3 totals 17 residues. Germline V gene sequence: CDR1 KGHSH, CDR2 LQKENI. In nucleotides, the CDR3 is TGTGCCAGCTCCCCCCAGGCCTGGGACAACTATAATTCACCCCTCCACTTT. It encodes CASSPQAWDNYNSPLHF.

This clone is a singleton in its sample. The J gene is TRBJ1-5, the V gene TRBV12-3 or TRBV12-4; unclear D gene. V lost 5 bases and J 4 bases, leaving 9 bases between the germline ends. The CDR3 is made up of 13 amino acids. The CDR3 DNA reads as TGTGCCAGCAGTCCCCGAAGTAATCAGCCCCAGCATTTT. It encodes CASSPRSNQPQHF.

The CDR3 region has the DNA TGTGCCAGCAGGAGATCTGGGACCGGCTCTGGAAACACCATATATTTT. Translated: CASRRSGTGSGNTIYF. The chain couples TRBV6-6 to TRBJ1-3; tentative D call: TRBD1 (5 bases). CDR1 and CDR2 from the germline V gene are MNHNY and SVGAGI (reference sequence). The CDR3 has 16 residues. Trimming took off 6 bases at V and 0 bases at J, with 15 bases between the two ends.

The V call is TRBV5-8, the J call TRBJ2-2; TRBD1 matches at 7 bases. The CDR3 sequence is 14 residues long. Germline CDR1 is SGHTS and CDR2 is YDEGEE. J gave up 4 bases and V 6 bases, and 6 bases lay outside the gene matches. CDR3 amino acids: CASKGAGGTGELFF. DNA for the CDR3: TGTGCCAGCAAAGGAGCAGGGGGCACCGGGGAGCTGTTTTTT.

The chain couples TRBV19 to TRBJ1-6; the D is unclear. Germline-derived CDR1 and CDR2 are LNHDA and SQIVND (reference sequence). The CDR3 is 15 amino acids. V gave up 6 bases and J gave up 0 bases, with 9 bases separating them. CDR3 protein: CASRDGSSYNSPLHF. The CDR3 DNA sequence: TGTGCCAGTAGGGACGGCAGCTCCTATAATTCACCCCTCCACTTT.